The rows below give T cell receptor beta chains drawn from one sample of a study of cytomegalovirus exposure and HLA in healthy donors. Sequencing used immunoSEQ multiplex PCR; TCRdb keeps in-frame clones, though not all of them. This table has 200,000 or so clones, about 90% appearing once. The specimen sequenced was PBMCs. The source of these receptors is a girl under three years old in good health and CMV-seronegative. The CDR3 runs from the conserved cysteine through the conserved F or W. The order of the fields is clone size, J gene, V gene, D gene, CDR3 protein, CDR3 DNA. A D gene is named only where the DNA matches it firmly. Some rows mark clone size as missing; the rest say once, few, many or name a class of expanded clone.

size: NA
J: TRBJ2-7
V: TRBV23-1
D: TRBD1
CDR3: CASSPTTGGVVYEQYF
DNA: TGCGCCAGCAGTCCGACTACAGGGGGCGTAGTCTACGAGCAGTACTTC

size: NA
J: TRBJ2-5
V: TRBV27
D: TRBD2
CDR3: CASSLLAGLETQYF
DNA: TGTGCCAGCAGTTTGCTAGCGGGATTGGAGACCCAGTACTTC

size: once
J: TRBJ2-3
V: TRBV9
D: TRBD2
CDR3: CASSVAGGQVGTDTQYF
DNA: TGTGCCAGCAGCGTAGCGGGGGGGCAGGTCGGCACAGATACGCAGTATTTT

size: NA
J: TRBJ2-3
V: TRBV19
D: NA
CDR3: CASSSTGVADTQYF
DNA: TGTGCCAGTAGTAGCACGGGAGTGGCAGATACGCAGTATTTT

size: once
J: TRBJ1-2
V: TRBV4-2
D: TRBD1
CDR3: CASSPSGTGFTGYTF
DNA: TGTGCCAGCAGCCCATCCGGGACAGGGTTTACGGGCTACACCTTC

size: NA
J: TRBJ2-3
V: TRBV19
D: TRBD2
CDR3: CASSISGVITDTQYF
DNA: TGTGCCAGTAGTATTAGCGGGGTCATCACAGATACGCAGTATTTT

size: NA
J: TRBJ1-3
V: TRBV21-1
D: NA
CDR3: CASSTRLTTSGNTIYF
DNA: TGTGCCAGCAGCACCCGGCTAACTACCTCCGGAAACACCATATATTTT

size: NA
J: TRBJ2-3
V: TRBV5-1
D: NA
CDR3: CASSLAKLMRRETDTQYF
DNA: TGCGCCAGCAGCTTGGCCAAACTTATGCGGAGGGAAACAGATACGCAGTATTTT

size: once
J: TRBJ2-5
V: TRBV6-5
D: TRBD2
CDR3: CASSFAVAGGGETQYF
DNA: TGTGCCAGCAGTTTTGCTGTAGCGGGAGGGGGGGAGACCCAGTACTTC

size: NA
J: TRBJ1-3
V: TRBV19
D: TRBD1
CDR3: CATDNRGSGNTIYF
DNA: TGTGCCACGGATAACAGGGGCTCTGGAAACACCATATATTTT

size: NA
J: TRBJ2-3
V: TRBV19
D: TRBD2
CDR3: CASSMGLAGAFSTDTQYF
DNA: TGTGCCAGTAGTATGGGACTAGCGGGGGCCTTTAGCACAGATACGCAGTATTTT

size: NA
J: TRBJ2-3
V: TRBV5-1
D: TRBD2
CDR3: CASSLAGLAISTDTQYF
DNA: TGCGCCAGCAGCTTGGCTGGACTAGCCATTAGCACAGATACGCAGTATTTT

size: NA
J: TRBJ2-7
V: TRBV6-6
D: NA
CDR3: CASSKPRRAGHEQYF
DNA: TGTGCCAGCAGTAAACCTCGCCGGGCGGGGCACGAGCAGTACTTC

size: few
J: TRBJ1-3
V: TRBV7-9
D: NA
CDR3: CASSLREGRGNTIYF
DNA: TGTGCCAGCAGCTTAAGGGAAGGGAGGGGAAACACCATATATTTT

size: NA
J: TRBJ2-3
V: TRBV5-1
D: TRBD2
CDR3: CASSFGSGRWAQDTQYF
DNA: TGCGCCAGCAGCTTTGGTAGCGGGAGGTGGGCACAAGATACGCAGTATTTT

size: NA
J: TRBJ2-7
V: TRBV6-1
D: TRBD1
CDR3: CATRRGTGSSYEQYF
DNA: TGTGCGACAAGAAGGGGGACAGGGTCTTCCTACGAGCAGTACTTC

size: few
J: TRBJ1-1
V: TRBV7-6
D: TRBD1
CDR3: CASSTTTGGAEAFF
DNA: TGTGCCAGCAGCACAACTACAGGGGGCGCTGAAGCTTTCTTT

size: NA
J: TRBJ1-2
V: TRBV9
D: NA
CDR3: CASRTGGGYTF
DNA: TGTGCCAGCAGGACGGGGGGGGGCTACACCTTC

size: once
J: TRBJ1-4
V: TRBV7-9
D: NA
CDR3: CASSLGLGEYNEKLFF
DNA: TGTGCCAGCAGTCTGGGACTCGGGGAATATAATGAAAAACTGTTTTTT

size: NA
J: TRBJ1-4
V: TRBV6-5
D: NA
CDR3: CATPGEGESEKLFF
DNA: TGTGCCACCCCCGGGGAGGGTGAAAGTGAAAAACTGTTTTTT

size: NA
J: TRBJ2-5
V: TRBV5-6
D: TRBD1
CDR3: CASSLNTGGPETQYF
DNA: TGTGCCAGCAGCCTTAATACAGGGGGCCCAGAGACCCAGTACTTC

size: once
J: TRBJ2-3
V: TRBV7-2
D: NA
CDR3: CASSLGLRGTLTDTQYF
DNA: TGTGCCAGCAGCTTAGGTTTAAGGGGGACCCTCACAGATACGCAGTATTTT

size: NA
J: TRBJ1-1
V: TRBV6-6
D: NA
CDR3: CASGDKQPNTEAFF
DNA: TGTGCCAGCGGGGACAAACAACCGAACACTGAAGCTTTCTTT

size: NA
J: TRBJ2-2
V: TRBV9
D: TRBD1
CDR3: CASSASGTDTGELFF
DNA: TGTGCCAGCAGCGCGTCGGGGACAGACACCGGGGAGCTGTTTTTT

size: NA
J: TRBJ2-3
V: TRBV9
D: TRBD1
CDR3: CASSWDRVTDTQYF
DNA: TGTGCCAGCAGCTGGGACAGGGTCACAGATACGCAGTATTTT

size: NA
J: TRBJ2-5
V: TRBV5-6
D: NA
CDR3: CASSLAQEETQYF
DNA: TGTGCCAGCAGCTTGGCGCAGGAAGAGACCCAGTACTTC

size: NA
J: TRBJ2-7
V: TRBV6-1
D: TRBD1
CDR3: CASRENPTRQGAHEQYF
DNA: TGTGCCAGCAGAGAAAACCCAACCCGACAGGGGGCGCACGAGCAGTACTTC

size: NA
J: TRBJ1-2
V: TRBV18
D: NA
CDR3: CASSPDAVCGYTF
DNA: TGTGCCAGCTCACCCGACGCGGTTTGTGGCTACACCTTC

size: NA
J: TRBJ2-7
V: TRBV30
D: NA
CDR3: CAWRGQIYEQYF
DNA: TGTGCCTGGAGGGGGCAGATCTACGAGCAGTACTTC

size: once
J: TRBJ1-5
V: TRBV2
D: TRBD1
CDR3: CASSRQGAYQPQHF
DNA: TGTGCCAGCAGTCGACAGGGGGCCTATCAGCCCCAGCATTTT

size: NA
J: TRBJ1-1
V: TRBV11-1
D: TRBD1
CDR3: CASSTGANTEAFF
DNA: TGTGCCAGCAGTACAGGGGCCAACACTGAAGCTTTCTTT

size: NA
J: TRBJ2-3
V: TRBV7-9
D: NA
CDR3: CASSSRRGSTDTQYF
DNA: TGTGCCAGCAGTTCTAGGCGGGGTAGCACAGATACGCAGTATTTT

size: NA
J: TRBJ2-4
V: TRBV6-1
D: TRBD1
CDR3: CASSVSGGPILQNIQYF
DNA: TGTGCCAGCAGTGTATCAGGGGGCCCAATTCTACAGAACATTCAGTACTTC

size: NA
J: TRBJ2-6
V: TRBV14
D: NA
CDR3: CASSPTGTGANVLTF
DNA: TGTGCCAGCAGTCCAACGGGGACTGGGGCCAACGTCCTGACTTTC

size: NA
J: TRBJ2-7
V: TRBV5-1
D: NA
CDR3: CASAEWGVHYEQYF
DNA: TGCGCCAGCGCTGAATGGGGAGTGCACTACGAGCAGTACTTC

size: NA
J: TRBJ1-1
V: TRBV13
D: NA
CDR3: CASSLREGYTEAFF
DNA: TGTGCCAGCAGCTTAAGGGAGGGGTACACTGAAGCTTTCTTT

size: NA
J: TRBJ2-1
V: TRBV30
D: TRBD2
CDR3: CAWTSPARGGEYNEQFF
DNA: TGTGCCTGGACCTCGCCGGCGCGGGGAGGGGAATACAATGAGCAGTTCTTC

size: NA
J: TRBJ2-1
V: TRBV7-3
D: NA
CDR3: CASSPWWGPYNEQFF
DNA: TGTGCCAGCAGCCCGTGGTGGGGGCCCTACAATGAGCAGTTCTTC